The sample holds a few counts of the clone carrying this T cell receptor beta chain. What it binds is unknown. This CDR3 spans 17 amino acids. V was clipped by 2 bases and J by 2 bases, with 18 bases between them. Germline V gene data show CDR1 as MGHDK and CDR2 as SYGVNS. The data originate from a study of cytomegalovirus exposure and HLA in healthy donors. At the level of the study: The study's early data release held about 85 million unique TCRs from HLA-typed donors. Points from the study as a whole: A missense variant in DCLRE1C was later tied to TCR beta V- and J-gene trimming.

PCR used 60 Vbeta primers and 13 Jbeta primers. Profiled with immunoSEQ multiplex PCR; TCRdb holds only in-frame clones, not every one. The repertoire holds 60,000 to 65,000 clones, with roughly 71% as singletons. This sequence originates from a man aged 50 to 60 in good health and CMV-seropositive. Sample: PBMCs. The rearrangement uses TRBV25-1 and TRBJ1-2, with D possibly being TRBD1 (6 bases). The CDR3 DNA follows: TGTGCCAGCAGTGAAAACTTCGGCCGGGACACGAACTATGGCTACACCTTC. This gives the protein CASSENFGRDTNYGYTF.